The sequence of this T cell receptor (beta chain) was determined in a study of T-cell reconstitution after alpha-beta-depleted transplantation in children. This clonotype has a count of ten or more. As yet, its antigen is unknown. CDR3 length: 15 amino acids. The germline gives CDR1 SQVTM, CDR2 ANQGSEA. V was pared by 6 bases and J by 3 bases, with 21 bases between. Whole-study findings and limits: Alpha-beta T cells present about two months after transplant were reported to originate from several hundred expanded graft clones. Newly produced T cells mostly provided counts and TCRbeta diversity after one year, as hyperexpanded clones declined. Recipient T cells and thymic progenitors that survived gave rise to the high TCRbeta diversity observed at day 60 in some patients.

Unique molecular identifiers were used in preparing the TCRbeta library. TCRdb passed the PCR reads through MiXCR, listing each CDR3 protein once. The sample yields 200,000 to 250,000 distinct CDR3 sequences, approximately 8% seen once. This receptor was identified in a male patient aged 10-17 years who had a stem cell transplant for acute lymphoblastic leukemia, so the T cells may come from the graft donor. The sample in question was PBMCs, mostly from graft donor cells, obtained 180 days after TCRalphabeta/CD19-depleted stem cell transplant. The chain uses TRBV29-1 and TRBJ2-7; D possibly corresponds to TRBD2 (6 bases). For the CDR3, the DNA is TGCAGCGTCTTATGGGACCGGGACTTTGACTACGAGCAGTACTTC. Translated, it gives CSVLWDRDFDYEQYF.